This TCR beta chain derives from a study of blood T cell repertoires in COVID-19. Authors' analysis steps: Scientists estimated how many nucleated cells there were by amplifying reference gene primers. TCRdb's copy holds only in-frame clones and misses some; the assay was immunoSEQ multiplex PCR. V and J calls and clone size are those listed in that table; D and trimming were worked out from the DNA. Found here are 250,000 to 350,000 clones, around 86% of them singletons; the top ten hold around 3%. CDR1 is LNHDA, CDR2 SQIVND, per germline (reference sequence). V lost 5 bases and J 2 bases, leaving 16 bases between the germline ends. This CDR3 region has 16 residues.

The V gene is TRBV19, the J gene TRBJ1-3; perhaps TRBD1 as D (5 bases). This clonotype originated in a woman aged 30 to 39 with active or convalescent COVID-19. The specimen was peripheral blood. This CDR3 reads CASSSSRASAGNTIYF. The CDR3, as DNA: TGTGCCAGTAGTTCCAGCAGGGCTTCAGCTGGAAACACCATATATTTT.